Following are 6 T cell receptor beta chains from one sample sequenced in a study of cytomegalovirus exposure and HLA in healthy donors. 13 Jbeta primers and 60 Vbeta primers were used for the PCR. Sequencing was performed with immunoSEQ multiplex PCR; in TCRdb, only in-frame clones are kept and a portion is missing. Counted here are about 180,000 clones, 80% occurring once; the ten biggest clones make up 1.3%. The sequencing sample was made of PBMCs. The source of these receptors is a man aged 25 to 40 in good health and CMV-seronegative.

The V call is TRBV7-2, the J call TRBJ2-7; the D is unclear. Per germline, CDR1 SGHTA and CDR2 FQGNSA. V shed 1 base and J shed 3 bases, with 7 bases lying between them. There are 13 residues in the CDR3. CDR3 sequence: CASSLGAFYEQYF. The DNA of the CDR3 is TGTGCCAGCAGCTTAGGGGCCTTCTACGAGCAGTACTTC.

CDR3 amino acids: CASSIPLNEQFF. CDR3 DNA sequence: TGTGCCAGTAGTATCCCCCTTAATGAGCAGTTCTTC. The chain carries TRBV19 and TRBJ2-1; the D is unclear. CDR1 is LNHDA, CDR2 SQIVND, per germline (reference sequence). The V gene lost 3 bases and the J gene lost 7 bases, with 7 bases spanning the gap. The CDR3 loop spans 12 amino acids.

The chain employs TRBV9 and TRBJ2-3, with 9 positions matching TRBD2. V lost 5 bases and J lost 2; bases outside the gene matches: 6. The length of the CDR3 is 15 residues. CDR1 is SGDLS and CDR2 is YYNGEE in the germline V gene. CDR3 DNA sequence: TGTGCCAGCAGACCGACTAGCGGACCCACAGATACGCAGTATTTT. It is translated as CASRPTSGPTDTQYF. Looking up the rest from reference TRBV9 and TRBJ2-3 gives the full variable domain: DSGVTQTPKHLITATGQRVTLRCSPRSGDLSVYWYQQSLDQGLQFLIQYYNGEERAKGNILERFSAQQFPDLHSELNLSSLELGDSALYFCASRPTSGPTDTQYFGPGTRLTVL.

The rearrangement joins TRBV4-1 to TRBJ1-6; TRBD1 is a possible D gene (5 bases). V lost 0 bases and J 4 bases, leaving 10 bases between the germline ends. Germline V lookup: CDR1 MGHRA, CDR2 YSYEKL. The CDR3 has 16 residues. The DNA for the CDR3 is TGCGCCAGCAGCCAAGAATACCGGGGGTATAATTCACCCCTCCACTTT. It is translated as CASSQEYRGYNSPLHF.

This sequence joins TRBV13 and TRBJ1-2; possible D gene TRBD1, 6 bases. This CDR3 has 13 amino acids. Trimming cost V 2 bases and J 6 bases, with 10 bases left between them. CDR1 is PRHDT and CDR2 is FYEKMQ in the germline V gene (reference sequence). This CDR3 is CASSLLQGDGYTF. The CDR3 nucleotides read TGTGCCAGCAGCTTACTACAGGGAGATGGCTACACCTTC.

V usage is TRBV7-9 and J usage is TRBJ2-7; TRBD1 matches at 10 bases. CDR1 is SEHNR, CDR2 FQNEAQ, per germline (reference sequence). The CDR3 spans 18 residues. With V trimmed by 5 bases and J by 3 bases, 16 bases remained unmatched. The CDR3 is CASSPPGQGTGKGYEQYF. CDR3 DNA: TGTGCCAGCAGCCCCCCGGGACAGGGGACGGGAAAAGGCTACGAGCAGTACTTC.